This T cell receptor (beta chain) was retrieved from a study of cytomegalovirus exposure and HLA in healthy donors. The PCR was carried out with 60 Vbeta primers and 13 Jbeta primers. Sequencing was performed with immunoSEQ multiplex PCR; in TCRdb, only in-frame clones are kept and a portion is missing. The sample lists about 170,000 clones, roughly 83% occurring once. Between the trimmed V and J ends, which lost 3 bases and 2 bases, there was a span of 17 bases. Per the germline V gene, CDR1 is MDHEN and CDR2 is SYDVKM. This CDR3 is built from 17 residues. The sequencing sample was made of PBMCs. This clonotype was sampled from a woman aged 50 to 65 in good health and CMV-seronegative. The chain recombines TRBV28 with TRBJ1-5; D is ambiguous. The CDR3 protein is CASSLELGGPGNQPQHF. Here the CDR3 DNA reads TGTGCCAGCAGTTTGGAACTGGGAGGCCCAGGCAATCAGCCCCAGCATTTT.